Described below is a single TCR beta chain sequence and its context. These data belong to a study of blood T cell repertoires in COVID-19. As for the study in general: From T cells, B-cell-depleted T cells, or PBMCs came the material, which was cDNA or gDNA.

Per the original data handling: Reference gene primer amplification gave nucleated cell count estimates. Sequencing used immunoSEQ multiplex PCR; TCRdb keeps in-frame clones, though not all of them. V and J calls and clone size are those listed in that table; D and trimming were worked out from the DNA. The sample holds about 140,000 clones, 65% to 80% seen once. The receptor was isolated from a man aged 55 to 70 with acute or convalescent COVID-19. Specimen: peripheral blood.

CDR3 sequence: CASSASGSTDTQYF. The CDR3 DNA is TGTGCCAGCAGCGCTAGCGGGAGCACAGATACGCAGTATTTT. The chain joins TRBV6-4 to TRBJ2-3; 8 bases are shared with TRBD2. CDR1 and CDR2 from the germline V gene are MRHNA and SNTAGT. The CDR3 length is 14 residues. V shed 6 bases, J shed 0 bases, and the junction held 2 bases outside the gene matches.